This T cell receptor beta chain was found in a study of OX40 agonist ivuxolimab in advanced cancers. CDR1 and CDR2 from the germline V gene are SGHVS and FNYEAQ. J was trimmed by 0 bases and V by 4 bases; bases with no gene match: 3. The CDR3 loop spans 15 amino acids. The protocol was immunoSEQ multiplex PCR, while the TCRdb copy is restricted to in-frame clones and leaves out a portion. The sample lists 75,000 to 90,000 clones, around 87% occurring once. The receptor's source is an adult with an advanced solid tumor such as melanoma, head and neck, liver or kidney cancer. The gene calls are TRBV7-6 and TRBJ2-1; 7 bases line up with TRBD1. The starting material was CD4+ or CD8+ T cells sorted from blood, obtained in a trial of the OX40 agonist ivuxolimab. CDR3 in amino acids: CASSYGTASYNEQFF. The CDR3, as DNA: TGTGCCAGCAGCTACGGGACAGCCTCCTACAATGAGCAGTTCTTC.